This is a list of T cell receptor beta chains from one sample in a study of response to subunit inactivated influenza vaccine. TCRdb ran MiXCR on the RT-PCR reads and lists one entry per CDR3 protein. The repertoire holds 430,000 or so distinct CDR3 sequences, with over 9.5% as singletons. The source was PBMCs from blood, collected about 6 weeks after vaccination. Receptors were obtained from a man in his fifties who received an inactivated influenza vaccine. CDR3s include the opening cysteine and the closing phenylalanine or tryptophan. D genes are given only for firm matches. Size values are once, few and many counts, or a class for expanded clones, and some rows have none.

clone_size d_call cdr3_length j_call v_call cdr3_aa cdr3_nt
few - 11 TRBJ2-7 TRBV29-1 CSVVSGLEQYF TGCAGCGTTGTGTCGGGTCTCGAGCAGTACTTC
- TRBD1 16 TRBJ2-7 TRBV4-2 CASSQPTGVSAYEQYF TGTGCCAGCAGCCAACCGACAGGGGTTTCAGCATACGAGCAGTACTTC
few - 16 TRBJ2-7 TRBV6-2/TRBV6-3 CASSYGGAGRSYEQYF TGTGCCAGCAGTTACGGCGGAGCGGGCCGCTCCTACGAGCAGTACTTC
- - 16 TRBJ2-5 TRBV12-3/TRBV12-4 CASSLVRGSLAETQYF TGTGCCAGCAGTTTGGTTCGGGGGTCGCTAGCAGAGACCCAGTACTTC
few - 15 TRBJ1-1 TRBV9 CASSAHADGWRKAFF TGTGCCAGCAGCGCCCACGCGGACGGTTGGAGAAAAGCTTTCTTT
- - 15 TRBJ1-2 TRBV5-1 CASSLQGRANYGYTF TGCGCCAGCAGCTTGCAAGGCAGGGCGAACTATGGCTACACCTTC
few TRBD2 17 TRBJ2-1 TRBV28 CASSLAGLAGIYNEQFF TGTGCCAGCAGTTTAGCCGGACTAGCGGGAATCTACAATGAGCAGTTCTTC
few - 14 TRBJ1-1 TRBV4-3 CASSQEPRGTEAFF TGCGCCAGCAGCCAAGAACCCAGGGGCACTGAAGCTTTCTTT
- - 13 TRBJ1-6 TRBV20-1 CSARQSYNSPLHF TGCAGTGCTAGACAGAGCTATAATTCACCCCTCCACTTT
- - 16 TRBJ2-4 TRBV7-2 CASSLHTTSAKNIQYF TGTGCCAGCAGCTTACACACGACATCGGCCAAAAACATTCAGTACTTC
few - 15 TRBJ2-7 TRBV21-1 CASSKEGDLTYEQYF TGTGCCAGCAGCAAGGAGGGGGACCTTACCTACGAGCAGTACTTC